This T cell receptor (beta chain) comes out of a study of sequential checkpoint blockade in melanoma. The data were produced by immunoSEQ multiplex PCR, yet TCRdb's version contains in-frame clones alone and is incomplete. This table has 10,000 to 13,000 clones, nearly 70% appearing once. This clone was seen more than once but under ten times. Treatment: randomized to nivolumab then ipilimumab (arm A) or the reverse (arm B). Sequenced material: CD8+ T cells sorted from blood (inferred from file names), taken from a patient given nivolumab and ipilimumab in sequence. The clonotype was recovered from a human donor with melanoma.

CDR3 region: CASSLVWGPNTGELFF. The CDR3 nucleotides are TGTGCCAGCAGTCTAGTGTGGGGGCCAAACACCGGGGAGCTGTTTTTT. The chain combines TRBV27 with TRBJ2-2, with TRBD1 as a possible D gene (6 bases). V dropped 5 bases and J dropped 2 bases, with 15 bases sitting between them. The CDR3 has 16 residues. Germline V lookup: CDR1 MNHEY, CDR2 SMNVEV (reference sequence).